This is a list of T cell receptor beta chains from one sample in a study of T cell changes during pregnancy in multiple sclerosis. Libraries were prepared by immunoSEQ multiplex PCR; TCRdb keeps only in-frame clonotypes and omits some of them. This table holds fewer than 70,000 clones, approximately 90% found once. Sequences were derived from peripheral blood, sampled in the third trimester of pregnancy. Every receptor here comes from a female donor with multiple sclerosis, enrolled in a pregnancy study. Both conserved end residues are trimmed from each CDR3.

AWNRGSRGTEAF TRBJ1-1 TRBV30
ASSVGVGTEANYGYT TRBJ1-2 TRBV9
ASSQDVTRKETQY TRBJ2-5 TRBV4-3
ASSLRTGPGNTIY TRBJ1-3 TRBV7-8
ASTRGLAGGQETQY TRBJ2-5 TRBV5-1
ASAVGGPTYEQY TRBJ2-7 TRBV10-2
ASSLGALAGGPISEQY TRBJ2-7 TRBV7-2
ASSPVGGGYGYT TRBJ1-2 TRBV7-8
ASSPRQGSYEQY TRBJ2-7 TRBV6-6
ASSEVPDRRHPHYGYT TRBJ1-2 TRBV25-1
ASSLSDGYGYT TRBJ1-2 TRBV5-1
ASSPTGTTDTQY TRBJ2-3 TRBV5-1
ASSPPRQPGSGNTIY TRBJ1-3 TRBV9
ASSFSRPEETQY TRBJ2-5 TRBV5-1
ASSVYEGTYGYT TRBJ1-2 TRBV2
SVEQSGNEKLF TRBJ1-4 TRBV29-1
ASSETGVNYGYT TRBJ1-2 TRBV2
SVISSSGAELF TRBJ2-2 TRBV29-1
ASSIKGRVGTLRGNTGELF TRBJ2-2 TRBV19
SPEELAQTQY TRBJ2-5 TRBV29-1
AYHRDRGLDGNQPQH TRBJ1-5 TRBV30
ASSGPRGNSGNTIY TRBJ1-3 TRBV10-1
SVYSKGTPDMNSGANVLT TRBJ2-6 TRBV29-1
ASSLGLGGTGELF TRBJ2-2 TRBV11-2
ASSLPGGGEKLF TRBJ1-4 TRBV28
SVVAGAGGNIQY TRBJ2-4 TRBV29-1
ASSQRPRGLGTEAF TRBJ1-1 TRBV4-1
ASSVRRGTPGYT TRBJ1-2 TRBV2
ASSLVGADTQY TRBJ2-3 TRBV5-4
ASRRTHSSYNEQF TRBJ2-1 TRBV19
ASSQDGAEPYNEQF TRBJ2-1 TRBV4-3
ASIWRYSNTEAF TRBJ1-1 TRBV2
ASSLRGEKLF TRBJ1-4 TRBV5-4
ASSPGTGYTEAF TRBJ1-1 TRBV6-1
ASSEQDNSPLH TRBJ1-6 TRBV6-1
ASSLGTSGRDTQY TRBJ2-3 TRBV19
ASSQDLGSSYEQY TRBJ2-7 TRBV4-2
ASMAGRGTEQY TRBJ2-7 TRBV7-2
ASGLSTQGVYQPQH TRBJ1-5 TRBV12-5
ASSIGTSGGSYNEQF TRBJ2-1 TRBV9
ASRKETNEKLF TRBJ1-4 TRBV2
ASSQTWTGAWEQY TRBJ2-7 TRBV7-8
ASSLPQGGGYT TRBJ1-2 TRBV5-1
ASSFQGVDETQY TRBJ2-5 TRBV5-1
SASHGTEDYGYT TRBJ1-2 TRBV29-1
ASSEGQPLKETQY TRBJ2-5 TRBV6-1